This is a list of T cell receptor beta chains from one sample in a study of blood T cells in healthy people across ages. One entry per CDR3 protein results from TCRdb running MiXCR on the 5' RACE reads. The sample includes 600,000 to 650,000 distinct CDR3 sequences, 45% to 65% seen only once; the top ten take 30% to 40%. The sample was blood. All receptors derive from a man aged 55 to 70 in good health. Each CDR3 is given with its conserved first and last residue. A D gene is named only where the DNA matches it firmly. Size tells how often a clone was seen (once, few, many) or the class of an expanded clone, and some rows leave it out.

NA	NA	TRBJ2-5	TRBV5-1	CASRPGLGETQYF	TGCGCCAGCAGGCCGGGACTGGGGGAGACCCAGTACTTC
NA	TRBD1	TRBJ2-2	TRBV5-1	CASSSDRVAGELFF	TGCGCCAGCAGCTCCGACAGGGTCGCCGGGGAGCTGTTTTTT
once	TRBD2	TRBJ2-1	TRBV24-1	CATRTSGSNEQFF	TGTGCCACCAGGACTAGCGGGAGCAATGAGCAGTTCTTC
NA	NA	TRBJ2-1	TRBV10-1	CARIGRRSSYNEQFF	TGCGCCAGGATAGGGCGCAGGAGCTCCTACAATGAGCAGTTCTTC
few	NA	TRBJ2-5	TRBV5-1	CASSEITGEGETQYF	TGCGCCAGCAGCGAGATAACAGGGGAGGGAGAGACCCAGTACTTC
NA	NA	TRBJ2-4	TRBV7-8	CASSPGGKNIQYF	TGTGCCAGCAGCCCGGGTGGCAAAAACATTCAGTACTTC
once	NA	TRBJ1-6	TRBV2	CASTYYNSPLHF	TGTGCCAGCACCTACTATAATTCACCCCTCCACTTT
few	NA	TRBJ2-3	TRBV7-2	CASSLSGHGTDTQYF	TGTGCCAGCAGCTTATCGGGACACGGCACAGATACGCAGTATTTT
once	NA	TRBJ2-3	TRBV20-1	CSASGAGSTDTQYF	TGCAGTGCTAGTGGGGCGGGGAGCACAGATACGCAGTATTTT
NA	NA	TRBJ2-7	TRBV7-9	CASSVSGTDSYEQYF	TGTGCCAGCAGCGTATCCGGGACGGACTCCTACGAGCAGTACTTC
many	TRBD2	TRBJ2-1	TRBV7-2	CASSPRARGDSYNEQFF	TGTGCCAGCAGCCCCAGGGCGCGGGGGGACTCCTACAATGAGCAGTTCTTC
NA	NA	TRBJ2-3	TRBV27	CASSLGHTQYF	TGTGCCAGCAGTTTAGGCCATACGCAGTATTTT
NA	TRBD1	TRBJ2-7	TRBV27	CASSLFDRGGYEQYF	TGTGCCAGCAGTTTATTCGACAGGGGTGGCTACGAGCAGTACTTC
NA	NA	TRBJ1-1	TRBV7-2	CASSAGPTNTEAFF	TGTGCCAGCAGCGCGGGACCCACGAACACTGAAGCTTTCTTT
NA	TRBD2	TRBJ2-1	TRBV28	CASSPILAGGKGNEQFF	TGTGCCAGCAGCCCCATCTTGGCGGGGGGCAAGGGCAATGAGCAGTTCTTC
once	NA	TRBJ1-4	TRBV3-1	CASIGRGGEKLFF	TGTGCCAGCATCGGCAGGGGTGGTGAAAAACTGTTTTTT
few	NA	TRBJ2-7	TRBV12-5	CASGLAPGALAIEQYF	TGTGCTAGTGGTTTGGCACCGGGAGCTTTAGCCATCGAGCAGTACTTC
NA	TRBD1	TRBJ1-2	TRBV9	CASSEGAGNYGYTF	TGTGCCAGCAGCGAGGGGGCGGGAAACTATGGCTACACCTTC
NA	NA	TRBJ2-1	TRBV6-2/TRBV6-3	CASNRAGSSYNEQFF	TGTGCCAGCAATAGAGCGGGCAGCTCCTACAATGAGCAGTTCTTC
NA	TRBD2	TRBJ2-1	TRBV20-1	CSAGLAGVSNEQFF	TGCAGTGCTGGACTAGCGGGGGTATCCAATGAGCAGTTCTTC
few	NA	TRBJ2-3	TRBV25-1	CASRGQISTDTQYF	TGTGCCAGCAGAGGACAGATTAGCACAGATACGCAGTATTTT
few	NA	TRBJ2-5	TRBV7-2	CASSPNPGGTQYF	TGTGCCAGCAGCCCGAATCCGGGTGGGACCCAGTACTTC
NA	NA	TRBJ1-1	TRBV6-6	CASSYTGQEAFF	TGTGCCAGCAGTTACACGGGACAAGAAGCTTTCTTT
NA	TRBD1	TRBJ1-5	TRBV19	CATATGASNQPQHF	TGTGCCACCGCGACAGGGGCGAGCAATCAGCCCCAGCATTTT
NA	TRBD1	TRBJ1-2	TRBV11-2	CASSGQGSINYGYTF	TGTGCCAGCAGCGGACAGGGTTCTATTAACTATGGCTACACCTTC
NA	TRBD1	TRBJ2-5	TRBV25-1	CASSALWTGRQETQYF	TGTGCCAGCAGTGCCTTGTGGACAGGAAGGCAAGAGACCCAGTACTTC
NA	NA	TRBJ1-4	TRBV5-1	CASSRESRAAKLFF	TGCGCCAGCAGCCGGGAATCGAGGGCGGCGAAACTGTTTTTT
many	NA	TRBJ1-2	TRBV20-1	CSARVSKQFPAGVNYGYTF	TGCAGTGCTAGAGTTAGCAAGCAGTTCCCAGCCGGAGTTAACTATGGCTACACCTTC
many	NA	TRBJ2-5	TRBV5-1	CASSLGDRETQYF	TGCGCCAGCAGCTTGGGAGACAGAGAGACCCAGTACTTC
NA	NA	TRBJ2-1	TRBV7-9	CASSLAQTSNEQFF	TGTGCCAGCAGCTTAGCCCAAACAAGTAATGAGCAGTTCTTC
NA	TRBD1	TRBJ2-4	TRBV12-3/TRBV12-4	CASSLWIGGTGVFAKNIQYF	TGTGCCAGCAGTTTATGGATTGGGGGGACAGGGGTTTTCGCCAAAAACATTCAGTACTTC
NA	TRBD1	TRBJ1-1	TRBV29-1	CSVANRQGSGTEAFF	TGCAGCGTTGCCAATAGACAGGGGTCGGGCACTGAAGCTTTCTTT
few	NA	TRBJ2-1	TRBV20-1	CSETTGNSYNEQFF	TGCAGTGAAACAACAGGGAATTCCTACAATGAGCAGTTCTTC
NA	TRBD1	TRBJ1-2	TRBV3-1	CASSPEDRGGGYTF	TGTGCCAGCAGCCCCGAAGACAGGGGTGGTGGCTACACCTTC
NA	NA	TRBJ1-2	TRBV3-1	CASSPRTAKYGYTF	TGTGCCAGCAGCCCAAGGACAGCTAAATATGGCTACACCTTC
NA	TRBD2	TRBJ2-3	TRBV20-1	CSATTGTSAFTDTQYF	TGCAGTGCAACTACCGGGACTAGCGCCTTCACAGATACGCAGTATTTT
few	NA	TRBJ2-5	TRBV20-1	CSAPRDGGAQETQYF	TGCAGTGCTCCCCGGGACGGTGGAGCCCAAGAGACCCAGTACTTC
NA	TRBD1	TRBJ1-5	TRBV6-5	CASSETGGADQPQHF	TGTGCCAGCAGTGAAACAGGGGGCGCGGATCAGCCCCAGCATTTT
few	TRBD1	TRBJ2-5	TRBV18	CASSPGQGAYQETQYF	TGTGCCAGCTCACCGGGTCAGGGGGCCTACCAAGAGACCCAGTACTTC
NA	NA	TRBJ2-1	TRBV4-2	CASSRAPQRYNEQFF	TGTGCCAGCAGCCGCGCACCACAGCGCTACAATGAGCAGTTCTTC
NA	TRBD2	TRBJ2-2	TRBV5-6	CASSSIGTRNTGELFF	TGTGCCAGCAGTTCCATCGGGACTAGGAACACCGGGGAGCTGTTTTTT
few	NA	TRBJ1-1	TRBV7-2	CASSLGDRTNTEAFF	TGTGCCAGCAGCTTAGGAGACAGAACGAACACTGAAGCTTTCTTT
NA	TRBD2	TRBJ2-5	TRBV3-1	CASSQVVAGPWETQYF	TGTGCCAGCAGCCAAGTTGTAGCGGGGCCATGGGAGACCCAGTACTTC
NA	TRBD2	TRBJ2-3	TRBV29-1	CSVDQRGAQDTQYF	TGCAGCGTTGACCAGCGGGGGGCCCAGGATACGCAGTATTTT
NA	NA	TRBJ2-2	TRBV9	CASSVVGGRTGELFF	TGTGCCAGCAGCGTAGTTGGCGGGCGCACCGGGGAGCTGTTTTTT
NA	TRBD1	TRBJ2-6	TRBV2	CASRVGTGTGANVLTF	TGTGCCAGCAGAGTCGGGACAGGGACTGGGGCCAACGTCCTGACTTTC
once	TRBD2	TRBJ2-1	TRBV20-1	CSAGRGASGGALRDNEQFF	TGCAGTGCCGGAAGGGGGGCTAGCGGGGGGGCCTTGCGCGACAATGAGCAGTTCTTC
NA	NA	TRBJ2-7	TRBV20-1	CSTRSPLLTYEQYF	TGCAGTACTAGAAGCCCTTTACTCACATACGAGCAGTACTTC
NA	NA	TRBJ1-2	TRBV28	CASSLPGNNYGYTF	TGTGCCAGCAGTTTACCGGGTAATAACTATGGCTACACCTTC
many	NA	TRBJ2-5	TRBV29-1	CSTGVQETQYF	TGCAGCACCGGGGTCCAAGAGACCCAGTACTTC
few	NA	TRBJ2-5	TRBV7-2	CASSLGQKTQYF	TGTGCCAGCAGCTTAGGGCAAAAGACCCAGTACTTC